This TCR gamma chain was recorded in a study of γδ T cells in repeated Plasmodium falciparum infection. Study summary: Samples were taken at baseline, before some infections, and 21 days after each. Points from the study as a whole: Many TCRgamma sequences overlapped between individuals in stable Vgamma9/Vdelta2+ repertoires.

Flow sorting of PBMC yielded separate Vgamma9/Vdelta2+ and Vdelta2-negative gammadelta T cell populations for bulk repertoire analysis. On this clone: Its antigen is not identified. A far larger clone is one nucleotide away, so this likely arose from a read error. This sample also contains other DNA sequences that code for the same CDR3.

TCRdb re-called the multiplex PCR reads via CATT. The table lists several thousand gamma-chain clones, about 3.5% of them singletons, with approximately 32% in the top ten. CDR1 GITISATS and CDR2 ISYDGTV come from the germline V gene (reference sequence). The CDR3 is made up of 12 amino acids. The sequencing input was gamma-delta T cells from blood. This clonotype was sampled from a pool of human donors (malaria-infected and uninfected, not separated). The chain has TRGV9 and TRGJ1 or TRGJ2. Assignment of the J gene here rests on matching the DNA to germline, because TCRdb gives none. DNA for the CDR3: TGCGCCTTGTGGGAGGTGCTGGGACAGAAACTCTTT. Translation gives CALWEVLGQKLF.